The 23 T cell receptor beta chains given below trace back to one sample, sequenced in a study of T cells in Graves' hyperthyroidism and ophthalmopathy. Researchers took RNA transcripts and amplified the TCR beta CDR3 regions from them. Carried out on the TCR CDR3, a first-round RT-PCR used the HTBI primer set. A single record per CDR3 protein comes from TCRdb applying MiXCR to the multiplex PCR reads. The repertoire includes hundreds of thousands of distinct CDR3 sequences, 15% to 20% of them detected once, and 3% to 4.5% sits in the top ten. The sequenced sample was blood. The receptor source for this set is a woman aged 25 to 39 with Graves' hyperthyroidism.

This clonotype was recorded many times. The chain uses TRBV5-6 and TRBJ2-7; D unresolved. This CDR3 spans 15 amino acids. The germline CDR1 and CDR2 sequences are SGHDT and YYEEEE. The V end lost 0 bases, the J end lost 2 bases, and 12 bases lay between the germline ends. The CDR3: CASSLVELTPYEQYF. The CDR3 region has the DNA TGTGCCAGCAGCTTGGTGGAGCTTACCCCCTACGAGCAGTACTTC.

This clonotype has only a few counts. The rearrangement joins TRBV12-3 or TRBV12-4 to TRBJ2-1; the D gene is possibly TRBD1 (5 bases). This CDR3 region has 14 residues. Trimming stripped 1 base from V and 7 bases from J, with 11 bases between. This CDR3 reads CASSLGQSRNEQFF. CDR3 bases: TGTGCCAGCAGTTTAGGACAGTCGAGGAATGAGCAGTTCTTC.

This clonotype was recorded many times. CDR3 coding DNA: TGCAGTGGAGGGGCCTACGAGCAGTACTTC. It translates to CSGGAYEQYF. The J gene is TRBJ2-7, the V gene TRBV20-1; D tentatively fits TRBD1 or TRBD2 (5 bases each). The V gene's germline CDR1 is DFQATT and CDR2 SNEGSKA (reference sequence). V was cut by 7 bases and J by 2 bases, with 6 bases left in between. This CDR3 has 10 residues.

This chain connects TRBV7-3 to TRBJ2-4; tentative D call: TRBD1 (6 bases). There are 14 residues in the CDR3. Germline CDR1 SGHTA, CDR2 FQGTGA. The V end was cut by 3 bases, the J end by 6 bases, with 12 bases between. The CDR3 here is CASSFSRTANIQYF. The CDR3 DNA is TGTGCCAGCAGCTTTTCGAGGACAGCAAACATTCAGTACTTC.

The CDR3 sequence: CASSQGTSHTGELFF. In DNA form, the CDR3 reads TGTGCCAGCAGCCAAGGGACTAGCCACACCGGGGAGCTGTTTTTT. The chain joins TRBV3-1 to TRBJ2-2; 8 bases align to TRBD2. Germline V lookup: CDR1 LGHDT, CDR2 YNNKEL (reference sequence). J lost 3 bases, V lost 1 base, and 1 base had no gene match. This CDR3 contains 15 residues.

This clonotype was counted a few times. The chain employs TRBV5-1 and TRBJ1-1; maybe TRBD1 (5 bases). CDR1 and CDR2 from the germline V gene are SGHRS and YFSETQ. Trimming left V 0 bases short and J 0 bases short, with 15 bases between. CDR3 length: 17 amino acids. CDR3: CASSLVYPGGVNTEAFF. The CDR3 bases are TGCGCCAGCAGCTTGGTTTACCCCGGGGGAGTGAACACTGAAGCTTTCTTT.

This clonotype was seen many times. The chain joins TRBV20-1 to TRBJ1-4; a weak D match, TRBD1 (5 bases). Trimming cost V 3 bases and J 0 bases, with 5 bases left between them. This CDR3 has 13 residues. Germline values: CDR1 DFQATT, CDR2 SNEGSKA (reference sequence). For the CDR3, the DNA is TGCAGTGCTAGGGGGGCAACTAATGAAAAACTGTTTTTT. Its translation: CSARGATNEKLFF.

This clonotype was seen more than once but under ten times. The J gene is TRBJ2-3, the V gene TRBV6-4, with 12 bases lining up with TRBD2. Germline CDR1 MRHNA, CDR2 SNTAGT. V trimming: 6 bases; J trimming: 3 bases; junction bases outside the gene matches: 7. This CDR3 region has 16 residues. The CDR3: CASSPSGRAGTDTQYF. The CDR3 nucleotides are TGTGCCAGCAGCCCTAGCGGGAGGGCCGGGACAGATACGCAGTATTTT.

V usage is TRBV7-2 and J usage is TRBJ2-3; 7 bases are shared with TRBD2. Germline V gene sequence: CDR1 SGHTA, CDR2 FQGNSA. J lost 1 base, V lost 1 base, and 11 bases had no gene match. The CDR3 spans 18 residues. CDR3 in DNA: TGTGCCAGCAGCTTAGGGTACAGCGGGATTGGGGGCACAGATACGCAGTATTTT. Translation gives CASSLGYSGIGGTDTQYF.

This clonotype appeared many times. The chain joins TRBV5-1 to TRBJ2-1; 9 bases match TRBD2. CDR1 SGHRS and CDR2 YFSETQ come from the germline V gene. The CDR3 consists of 15 residues. J lost 6 bases, V lost 0 bases, and 4 bases had no gene match. This chain's CDR3 is CASSLELAGVNEQFF. The CDR3 bases are TGCGCCAGCAGCTTGGAACTAGCGGGTGTCAATGAGCAGTTCTTC.

This clonotype was observed at least ten times. The J gene is TRBJ2-6, the V gene TRBV5-1; D possibly corresponds to TRBD2 (5 bases). Germline CDR1 and CDR2: SGHRS and YFSETQ. This CDR3 region has 15 residues. Trimming removed 4 bases from V and 4 bases from J, with 12 bases in between. The DNA of the CDR3 is TGCGCCAGCAGCGCGGGCTCTTACGGGGCCAACGTCCTGACTTTC. Translated, it gives CASSAGSYGANVLTF.

The chain recombines TRBV4-2 with TRBJ1-1; D is ambiguous. The germline CDR1 and CDR2 sequences are LGHNA and YNFKEQ. V shed 2 bases and J shed 3 bases, with 10 bases lying between them. This CDR3 contains 14 residues. CDR3 protein: CASSQPSTDTEAFF. In nucleotides, the CDR3 is TGTGCCAGCAGCCAACCCTCCACAGACACTGAAGCTTTCTTT.

Written as DNA, the CDR3 is TGCGCCAGCAGCGATTCTACTCCACACCAAGAGACCCAGTACTTC. Translation: CASSDSTPHQETQYF. This chain links TRBV5-1 with TRBJ2-5; D is unresolved. The CDR3 spans 15 residues. Germline CDR1 and CDR2: SGHRS and YFSETQ. V dropped 4 bases and J dropped 0 bases, with 13 bases sitting between them.

This clonotype showed up just a few times. The chain uses TRBV3-1 and TRBJ2-2; TRBD2 is a possible D gene (6 bases). Trimming shortened V by 4 bases and J by 6 bases, and 15 bases separated the two germline ends. Germline V gene sequence: CDR1 LGHDT, CDR2 YNNKEL (reference sequence). This CDR3 has 15 amino acids. CDR3: CASSPPGSRAGELFF. The CDR3 nucleotides are TGTGCCAGCAGCCCTCCCGGGAGTCGGGCCGGGGAGCTGTTTTTT. The full variable domain, completed using reference TRBV3-1 and TRBJ2-2, is DTAVSQTPKYLVTQMGNDKSIKCEQNLGHDTMYWYKQDSKKFLKIMFSYNNKELIINETVPNRFSPKSPDKAHLNLHINSLELGDSAVYFCASSPPGSRAGELFFGEGSRLTVL.

This clonotype has at least ten counts. CDR3 protein: CASSETGYGYTF. The CDR3 DNA reads as TGTGCCAGCAGTGAAACCGGGTATGGCTACACCTTC. This sequence joins TRBV2 and TRBJ1-2, with D uncertain. The germline V gene has CDR1 SNHLY and CDR2 FYNNEI. The CDR3 is 12 amino acids. V lost 2 bases to trimming and J lost 5 bases, with 6 bases between them.

This clonotype was observed at least ten times. The chain links TRBV5-1 to TRBJ1-5; D might be TRBD1 (5 bases). The CDR3 is 14 amino acids. The V and J ends lost 4 bases and 2 bases respectively, with 10 bases between them. CDR1 SGHRS and CDR2 YFSETQ come from the germline V gene. DNA for the CDR3: TGCGCCAGCAGCCCAGGGAGTCGCAATCAGCCCCAGCATTTT. Its translation: CASSPGSRNQPQHF.

The chain is built from TRBV27 and TRBJ2-1; 14 bases match TRBD2. The CDR3 consists of 15 residues. Per the germline V gene, CDR1 is MNHEY and CDR2 is SMNVEV (reference sequence). The ends lost 8 bases at V and 8 bases at J; junction bases unmatched: 8. The CDR3 bases are TGTGCCAGCGGAGGGACTAGCGGGAGTGTTGATGAGCAGTTCTTC. This encodes CASGGTSGSVDEQFF.

This clonotype was seen many times. The rearrangement joins TRBV28 to TRBJ1-2; 8 nucleotides align to TRBD1. J gave up 3 bases and V 3 bases, and 9 bases lay outside the gene matches. Germline V CDR1 and CDR2: MDHEN, SYDVKM. The CDR3 consists of 16 residues. The CDR3 region has the DNA TGTGCCAGCAGTTTCGGGACAGGCTTCAACCACTATGGCTACACCTTC. The encoded protein is CASSFGTGFNHYGYTF.

The CDR3: CASSISDRRERRYEQFF. In nucleotides, the CDR3 is TGTGCCAGTAGTATAAGCGACCGCCGGGAAAGGAGGTATGAGCAGTTCTTC. The gene calls are TRBV19 and TRBJ2-1; possible D gene TRBD2, 5 bases. The germline V gene has CDR1 LNHDA and CDR2 SQIVND (reference sequence). This CDR3 is built from 17 residues. The ends were cut back, 2 bases at V and 8 bases at J, with 22 bases in the middle. The variable domain in full, completed from reference TRBV19 and TRBJ2-1, reads DGGITQSPKYLFRKEGQNVTLSCEQNLNHDAMYWYRQDPGQGLRLIYYSQIVNDFQKGDIAEGYSVSREKKESFPLTVTSAQKNPTAFYLCASSISDRRERRYEQFFGPGTRLTVL.

This clonotype was picked up many times. Written as DNA, the CDR3 is TGTGCCTGGAGTGTTCCTCTTCCTGGCTCTGGAAACACCATATATTTT. This codes for CAWSVPLPGSGNTIYF. The chain combines TRBV30 with TRBJ1-3, with no clear D. The V gene's germline CDR1 is GTSNPN and CDR2 SVGIG (reference sequence). CDR3 length equals 16 residues. Trimming cost V 0 bases and J 0 bases, with 12 bases left between them.

The sample holds many counts of this clonotype. V and J are TRBV13 and TRBJ2-3; 7 bases map to TRBD1. From germline, CDR1 is PRHDT and CDR2 FYEKMQ (reference sequence). Germline trimming cut 0 bases from V and 2 bases from J; bases unmatched to any gene: 8. The CDR3 is made up of 17 amino acids. This CDR3 is CASSLGLGTDLTDTQYF. CDR3 bases: TGTGCCAGCAGCTTAGGCCTGGGGACAGACCTCACAGATACGCAGTATTTT.

This chain connects TRBV6-1 to TRBJ1-3; D may be TRBD1 (6 bases). CDR1 is MNHNS and CDR2 is SASEGT in the germline V gene. There are 16 residues in the CDR3. The V end was cut by 4 bases, the J end by 5 bases, with 18 bases between. The CDR3 sequence: CASSGGSWTARNTIYF. The DNA of the CDR3 is TGTGCCAGCAGTGGGGGGTCGTGGACAGCCAGAAACACCATATATTTT.

This clonotype was detected ten times or more. The chain joins TRBV18 to TRBJ2-1; TRBD2 aligns across 10 bases. Germline-derived CDR1 and CDR2 are KGHSH and LQKENI. The CDR3 runs to 16 residues. J lost 7 bases, V lost 2 bases, and 8 bases had no gene match. The CDR3 DNA reads TGTGCCAGCTCACCAGCGGGCCTAGCGGGGGAGAATGAGCAGTTCTTC. Encoded protein: CASSPAGLAGENEQFF. Full variable domain (rest looked up from reference TRBV18 and TRBJ2-1): NAGVMQNPRHLVRRRGQEARLRCSPMKGHSHVYWYRQLPEEGLKFMVYLQKENIIDESGMPKERFSAEFPKEGPSILRIQQVVRGDSAAYFCASSPAGLAGENEQFFGPGTRLTVL.